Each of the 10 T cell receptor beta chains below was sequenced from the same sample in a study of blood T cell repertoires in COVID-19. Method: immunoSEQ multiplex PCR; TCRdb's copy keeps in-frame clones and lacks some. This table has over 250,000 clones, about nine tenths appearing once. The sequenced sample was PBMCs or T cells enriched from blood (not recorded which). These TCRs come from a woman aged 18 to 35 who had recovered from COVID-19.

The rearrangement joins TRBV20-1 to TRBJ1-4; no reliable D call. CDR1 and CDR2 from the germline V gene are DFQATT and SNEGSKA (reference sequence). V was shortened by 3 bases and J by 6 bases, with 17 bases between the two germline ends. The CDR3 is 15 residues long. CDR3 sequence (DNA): TGCAGTGCTAGTTATGCGGGGAGGAGGGATGAAAAACTGTTTTTT. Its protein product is CSASYAGRRDEKLFF.

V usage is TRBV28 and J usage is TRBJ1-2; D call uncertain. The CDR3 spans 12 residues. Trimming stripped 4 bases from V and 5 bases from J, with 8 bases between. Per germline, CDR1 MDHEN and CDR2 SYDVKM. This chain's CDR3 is CASSSPGYGYTF. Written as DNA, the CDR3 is TGTGCCAGCAGTTCCCCGGGGTATGGCTACACCTTC.

The CDR3 DNA follows: TGTGCCAGCACTCCACTAGGGTACGATCAGCCCCAGCATTTT. Protein: CASTPLGYDQPQHF. J is TRBJ1-5 and V is TRBV6-5; D remains unclear. Per the germline V gene, CDR1 is MNHEY and CDR2 is SVGAGI. The V and J ends lost 7 bases and 5 bases respectively, with 15 bases between them. This CDR3 has 14 amino acids.

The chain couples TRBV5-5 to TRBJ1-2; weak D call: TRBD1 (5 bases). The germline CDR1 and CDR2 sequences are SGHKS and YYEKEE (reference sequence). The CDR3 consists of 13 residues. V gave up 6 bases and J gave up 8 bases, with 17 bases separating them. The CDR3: CASTSLSGWGYTF. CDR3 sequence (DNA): TGTGCCAGCACCTCCCTGTCAGGGTGGGGCTACACCTTC.

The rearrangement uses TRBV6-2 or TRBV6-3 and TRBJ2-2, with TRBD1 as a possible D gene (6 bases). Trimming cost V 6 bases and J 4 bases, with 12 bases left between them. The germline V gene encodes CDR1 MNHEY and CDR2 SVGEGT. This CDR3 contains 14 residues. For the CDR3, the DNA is TGTGCCAGCAGCAAAAACAGGGCCACCGGGGAGCTGTTTTTT. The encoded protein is CASSKNRATGELFF.

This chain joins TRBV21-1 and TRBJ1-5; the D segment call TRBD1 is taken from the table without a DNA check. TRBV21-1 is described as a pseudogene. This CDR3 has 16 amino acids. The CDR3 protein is CASILYLRQGCQPQHF. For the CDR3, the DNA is TGTGCCAGCATCCTGTACCTTCGGCAGGGTTGTCAGCCCCAGCATTTT.

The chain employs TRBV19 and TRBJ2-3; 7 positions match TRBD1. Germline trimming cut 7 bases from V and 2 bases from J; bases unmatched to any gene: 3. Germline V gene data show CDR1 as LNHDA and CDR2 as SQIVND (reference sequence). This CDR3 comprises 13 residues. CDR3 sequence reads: CASMDRTTDTQYF. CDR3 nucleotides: TGTGCCAGTATGGACAGGACCACAGATACGCAGTATTTT. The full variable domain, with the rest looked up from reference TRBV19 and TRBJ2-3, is DGGITQSPKYLFRKEGQNVTLSCEQNLNHDAMYWYRQDPGQGLRLIYYSQIVNDFQKGDIAEGYSVSREKKESFPLTVTSAQKNPTAFYLCASMDRTTDTQYFGPGTRLTVL.

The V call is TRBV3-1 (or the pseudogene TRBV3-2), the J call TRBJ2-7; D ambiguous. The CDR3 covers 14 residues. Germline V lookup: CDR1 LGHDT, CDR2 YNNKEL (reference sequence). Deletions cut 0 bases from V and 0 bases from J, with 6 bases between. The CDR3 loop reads CASSQEPGSYEQYF. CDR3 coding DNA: TGTGCCAGCAGCCAAGAACCGGGCTCCTACGAGCAGTACTTC.

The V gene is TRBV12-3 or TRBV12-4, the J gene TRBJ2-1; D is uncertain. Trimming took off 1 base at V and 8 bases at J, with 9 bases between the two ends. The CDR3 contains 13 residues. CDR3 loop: CASSLDPYYEQFF. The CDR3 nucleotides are TGTGCCAGCAGTTTAGACCCTTACTATGAGCAGTTCTTC.

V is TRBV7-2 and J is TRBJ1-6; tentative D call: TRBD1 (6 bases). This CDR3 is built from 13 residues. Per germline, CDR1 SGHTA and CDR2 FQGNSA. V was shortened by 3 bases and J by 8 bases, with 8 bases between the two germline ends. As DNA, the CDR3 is TGTGCCAGCAGCTTTAGACAGGATTCACCCCTCCACTTT. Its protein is CASSFRQDSPLHF.